These 25 T cell receptor beta chains originate from one sample sequenced in a study of patients and donors after allogeneic stem cell transplantation. MiXCR, run by TCRdb on the RT-PCR reads, gives a single entry per CDR3 protein. Here the sample spans 920,000 or so distinct CDR3 sequences, about a sixth being singletons. Specimen: blood, either unsorted or a sorted T cell fraction (not recorded which). The source is a human donor who was either an allogeneic HSCT recipient or a stem cell or donor lymphocyte infusion donor (not recorded which). It is not recorded whose cells these are; they may come from a transplant donor.

The chain has TRBV7-8 and TRBJ2-3; 9 nucleotides agree with TRBD1. The V segment lost 6 bases and the J segment 7 bases; nucleotides outside the gene matches: 14. This CDR3 spans 16 amino acids. Germline CDR1 and CDR2: SGHVS and FQNEAQ. The CDR3 DNA reads TGTGCCAGCAGGGGGATCGGGACAGGGATTATGCATACGCAGTATTTT. Its protein product is CASRGIGTGIMHTQYF. The full variable domain, in which reference TRBV7-8 and TRBJ2-3 provide the parts outside the CDR3, is GAGVSQSPRYKVAKRGQDVALRCDPISGHVSLFWYQQALGQGPEFLTYFQNEAQLDKSGLPSDRFFAERPEGSVSTLKIQRTQQEDSAVYLCASRGIGTGIMHTQYFGPGTRLTVL.

This clonotype turned up a few times. The chain carries TRBV20-1 and TRBJ2-1; 8 bases match TRBD2. CDR1 DFQATT and CDR2 SNEGSKA come from the germline V gene (reference sequence). The CDR3 runs to 17 residues. Germline trimming cut 1 base from V and 4 bases from J; bases unmatched to any gene: 12. As DNA, the CDR3 is TGCAGTGCTAGAGCCTTTAAGCGGGAGCAGGGGTACAATGAGCAGTTCTTC. Translated, it gives CSARAFKREQGYNEQFF.

The rearrangement links TRBV11-2 to TRBJ2-1; 9 positions agree with TRBD2. The CDR3 is made up of 15 amino acids. V lost 5 bases, J lost 8 bases, and 10 bases stayed unmatched. Germline V lookup: CDR1 SGHAT, CDR2 FQNNGV. CDR3 nucleotides: TGTGCCAGCAGCGTCGGTGCGGGGGGGCGCGATGAGCAGTTCTTC. This encodes CASSVGAGGRDEQFF.

This chain connects TRBV7-2 to TRBJ2-2; D is unresolved. The germline V gene has CDR1 SGHTA and CDR2 FQGNSA. CDR3 length equals 11 residues. The germline V and J ends were trimmed by 6 bases and 13 bases, with 12 bases remaining between them. The CDR3 loop reads CASRITTGLFF. The CDR3, as DNA: TGTGCCAGCAGAATCACGACGGGGCTGTTTTTT.

CDR3 in DNA: TGTGCCAGCAGCTTAGCGGGGACGGCGGGGAGCAATGAGCAGTTCTTC. The encoded protein is CASSLAGTAGSNEQFF. The gene calls are TRBV7-8 and TRBJ2-1; weak D call: TRBD2 (6 bases). V was clipped by 0 bases and J by 6 bases, with 15 bases between them. Germline CDR1 SGHVS, CDR2 FQNEAQ. This CDR3 is built from 16 residues. Full variable domain (rest looked up from reference TRBV7-8 and TRBJ2-1): GAGVSQSPRYKVAKRGQDVALRCDPISGHVSLFWYQQALGQGPEFLTYFQNEAQLDKSGLPSDRFFAERPEGSVSTLKIQRTQQEDSAVYLCASSLAGTAGSNEQFFGPGTRLTVL.

This clonotype occurred a few times. The chain combines TRBV12-3 or TRBV12-4 with TRBJ2-2; D is undetermined. V was pared by 2 bases and J by 4 bases, with 5 bases between. The CDR3 loop spans 13 amino acids. The CDR3, as DNA: TGTGCCAGCAGTTTATTCCGCACCGGGGAGCTGTTTTTT. Its translation is CASSLFRTGELFF.

The chain combines TRBV4-3 with TRBJ2-1; 8 nucleotides align to TRBD2. Trimming took 0 bases from V and 5 from J; bases not matched to a gene: 3. The CDR3 length is 15 residues. Germline assignment: CDR1 LGHNA and CDR2 YSLEER. CDR3 in amino acids: CASSQEGLGNNEQFF. CDR3 in DNA: TGCGCCAGCAGCCAAGAGGGACTAGGTAACAATGAGCAGTTCTTC.

This chain joins TRBV18 and TRBJ2-7; TRBD1 is a possible D gene (5 bases). V gave up 4 bases and J gave up 2 bases, with 15 bases separating them. From germline, CDR1 is KGHSH and CDR2 LQKENI. The CDR3 contains 15 residues. CDR3 in DNA: TGTGCCAGCTCACGGCCGACAGACAAAACCTACGAGCAGTACTTC. It specifies CASSRPTDKTYEQYF.

This clonotype turned up a few times. This chain uses TRBV11-2 with TRBJ1-2, with unresolved D. The V end lost 0 bases, the J end lost 5 bases, and 10 bases lay between the germline ends. The length of the CDR3 is 14 residues. CDR1 is SGHAT and CDR2 is FQNNGV in the germline V gene. The CDR3 reads CASSLDRAAYGYTF. CDR3 DNA sequence: TGTGCCAGCAGCTTAGATCGGGCAGCTTATGGCTACACCTTC.

This clonotype came up a few times. This chain joins TRBV25-1 and TRBJ2-5; perhaps TRBD1 as D (5 bases). CDR1 and CDR2 from the germline V gene are MGHDK and SYGVNS. Trimming took off 1 base at V and 5 bases at J, with 14 bases between the two ends. This CDR3 comprises 15 residues. CDR3 residues: CASSEWGSSGETQYF. The CDR3 bases are TGTGCCAGCAGTGAATGGGGCTCATCCGGGGAGACCCAGTACTTC. The whole variable domain, remainder taken from reference TRBV25-1 and TRBJ2-5, is EADIYQTPRYLVIGTGKKITLECSQTMGHDKMYWYQQDPGMELHLIHYSYGVNSTEKGDLSSESTVSRIRTEHFPLTLESARPSHTSQYLCASSEWGSSGETQYFGPGTRLLVL.

The chain has TRBV12-3 or TRBV12-4 and TRBJ2-7; either TRBD1 or TRBD2 may supply D (5 bases each). Trimming took off 11 bases at V and 5 bases at J, with 16 bases between the two ends. CDR3 length: 12 residues. CDR3 amino acids: CAEGREGDEQYF. CDR3 DNA: TGTGCCGAGGGGCGCGAGGGAGACGAGCAGTACTTC.

This clonotype was counted at least ten times. The rearrangement uses TRBV3-1 and TRBJ2-3, with D unclear. V lost 0 bases and J 5 bases, leaving 21 bases between the germline ends. CDR1 is LGHDT and CDR2 is YNNKEL in the germline V gene (reference sequence). This CDR3 has 18 amino acids. CDR3 amino acids: CASSQDNPLVLGLDTQYF. CDR3 coding DNA: TGTGCCAGCAGCCAAGACAACCCACTGGTCCTTGGATTAGATACGCAGTATTTT.

In this sample, this clonotype turned up a few times. The gene calls are TRBV5-1 and TRBJ2-7; TRBD2 matches at 9 bases. Germline CDR1 and CDR2: SGHRS and YFSETQ. This CDR3 contains 17 residues. V lost 5 bases, J lost 0 bases, and 12 bases stayed unmatched. CDR3 loop: CASRTGGVSGSSYEQYF. The DNA of the CDR3 is TGCGCCAGCAGAACAGGAGGGGTTAGCGGGAGCTCCTACGAGCAGTACTTC.

V and J are TRBV20-1 and TRBJ1-2; 7 bases map to TRBD1. This CDR3 is built from 19 residues. Germline CDR1 is DFQATT and CDR2 is SNEGSKA (reference sequence). With V trimmed by 3 bases and J by 1 base, 20 bases remained unmatched. The CDR3 sequence is CSASETSFSRDSFNYGYTF. As DNA, the CDR3 is TGCAGTGCTAGTGAGACCAGTTTCAGCCGGGACAGCTTTAACTATGGCTACACCTTC.

This clonotype was recorded a few times. The chain is built from TRBV10-3 and TRBJ2-5; D remains unclear. V was cut by 5 bases and J by 4 bases, with 8 bases left in between. In germline, CDR1 is ENHRY, CDR2 SYGVKD. The CDR3 sequence is 12 residues long. The CDR3 region has the DNA TGTGCCATCAGTATTAGCACAGAGACCCAGTACTTC. Protein sequence: CAISISTETQYF.

This clonotype was counted only a few times. DNA for the CDR3: TGTGCCAGCAGTTTCGGGGGTGGGGGACAACGGCCGTTCTCCTACGAGCAGTACTTC. Protein: CASSFGGGGQRPFSYEQYF. This chain uses TRBV12-3 or TRBV12-4 with TRBJ2-7; D possibly uses TRBD1 or TRBD2 (6 bases each). V dropped 3 bases and J dropped 0 bases, with 24 bases sitting between them. The CDR3 extends over 19 amino acids.

The rearrangement uses TRBV20-1 and TRBJ2-1; the match to TRBD2 covers 8 bases. This CDR3 comprises 14 residues. V trimming: 8 bases; J trimming: 5 bases; junction bases outside the gene matches: 11. CDR1 and CDR2 from the germline V gene are DFQATT and SNEGSKA (reference sequence). CDR3 sequence reads: CSTGGAGHNNEQFF. CDR3 DNA sequence: TGCAGTACCGGGGGGGCAGGGCATAACAATGAGCAGTTCTTC.

This clonotype was observed a handful of times. The J gene is TRBJ1-1, the V gene TRBV11-2, with 7 bases that match TRBD1. The ends lost 6 bases at V and 1 base at J; junction bases unmatched: 8. This CDR3 spans 15 amino acids. In germline, CDR1 is SGHAT, CDR2 FQNNGV. CDR3 protein: CASRPLQGRNTEAFF. The CDR3, as DNA: TGTGCCAGCAGACCACTACAGGGGAGGAACACTGAAGCTTTCTTT.

Many counts were recorded for this clonotype. The chain has TRBV12-3 or TRBV12-4 and TRBJ1-1; D is uncertain. Trimming stripped 1 base from V and 4 bases from J, with 10 bases between. This CDR3 comprises 14 residues. The chain's CDR3 is CASSLEAGPTEAFF. In nucleotides, the CDR3 is TGTGCCAGCAGTTTAGAGGCAGGACCCACTGAAGCTTTCTTT.

The chain joins TRBV20-1 to TRBJ2-1; the D is unclear. The CDR3 sequence is 13 residues long. V was pared by 5 bases and J by 3 bases, with 11 bases between. Germline V CDR1 and CDR2: DFQATT, SNEGSKA (reference sequence). The CDR3 protein is CSAGGENYNEQFF. CDR3 nucleotide sequence: TGCAGTGCTGGTGGGGAAAACTACAATGAGCAGTTCTTC.

Turning to this clonotype: The conserved final phenylalanine or tryptophan is absent from the CDR3, which likely points to a read error. The DNA is omitted, as the CDR3 cannot be located on it reliably, and the CDR3 follows TCRdb's listing. V usage is TRBV6-5 and J usage is TRBJ2-7; the table's D gene call, TRBD1, was not cross checked with the DNA. The CDR3 has 14 amino acids, counting both end residues. Germline V gene lookup returns CDR1 MNHEY and CDR2 SVGAGI. CDR3 protein: CASSYPNPRQGPRT.

This clonotype appeared a few times. The genes are TRBV4-1 and TRBJ2-7, with D perhaps TRBD1 (5 bases). Germline V gene lookup returns CDR1 MGHRA and CDR2 YSYEKL. The V and J ends lost 5 bases and 5 bases respectively, with 16 bases between them. CDR3 length equals 14 residues. As DNA, the CDR3 is TGCGCCAGCAGCTTGGGGCCTCTTTCCGACGAGCAGTACTTC. Its protein product is CASSLGPLSDEQYF.

This clonotype has a handful of counts. This rearrangement joins TRBV20-1 to TRBJ1-2; possible D gene TRBD1, 6 bases. Germline assignment: CDR1 DFQATT and CDR2 SNEGSKA (reference sequence). V lost 0 bases and J 4 bases, leaving 12 bases between the germline ends. CDR3 length: 14 residues. CDR3 DNA sequence: TGCAGTGCTAGAGACCTACAGGGTGCCTATGGCTACACCTTC. Translating it yields CSARDLQGAYGYTF.

The genes are TRBV6-2 or TRBV6-3 and TRBJ2-1; D call uncertain. Trimming removed 4 bases from V and 6 bases from J, with 10 bases in between. Germline V gene lookup returns CDR1 MNHEY and CDR2 SVGEGT. The CDR3 extends over 13 amino acids. The CDR3 DNA is TGTGCCAGCAGTTCTGACTCGTTCAATGAGCAGTTCTTC. It specifies CASSSDSFNEQFF.

The V gene is TRBV7-3, the J gene TRBJ2-2, with D hard to call. The CDR3 has 12 amino acids. Per germline, CDR1 SGHTA and CDR2 FQGTGA. The V end was cut by 5 bases, the J end by 8 bases, with 9 bases between. In nucleotides, the CDR3 is TGTGCCAGCAGCCCCTCAAGGGGGGAGCTGTTTTTT. Protein product: CASSPSRGELFF.